A single sample is the source of the 15 T cell receptor beta chains below, sequenced in a study of spatial heterogeneity in lung cancer. Documented time point: sample taken at primary tumor resection. Each CDR3 protein is one row after TCRdb ran MiXCR on the 5' RACE reads. The sample holds around 10,000 distinct CDR3 sequences, less than 4.5% seen once. This material consisted of PBMCs, taken at surgery. The receptors come from a female donor with early-stage non-small cell lung cancer.

V usage is TRBV5-1 and J usage is TRBJ1-1; D is unresolved. The CDR3 covers 14 residues. CDR1 is SGHRS, CDR2 YFSETQ, per germline. The V and J ends lost 5 bases and 4 bases respectively, with 15 bases between them. The CDR3 loop reads CASSYSGWGTEAFF. DNA of the CDR3: TGCGCCAGCAGTTACTCAGGCTGGGGCACTGAAGCTTTCTTT.

This clonotype was seen many times. V usage is TRBV7-3 and J usage is TRBJ2-1; 9 bases fit TRBD2. Germline CDR1 SGHTA, CDR2 FQGTGA. The CDR3 is 15 amino acids. V gave up 5 bases and J gave up 5 bases; unmatched junction bases: 7. The CDR3 DNA follows: TGTGCCAGCAGCCAAGGATCTAGCGGGGACAATGAGCAGTTCTTC. It translates to CASSQGSSGDNEQFF.

This clonotype was seen repeatedly, ten times or more. V and J are TRBV28 and TRBJ2-1; 7 bases line up with TRBD1. The ends lost 2 bases at V and 14 bases at J; junction bases unmatched: 6. Germline V CDR1 and CDR2: MDHEN, SYDVKM. The CDR3 has 12 amino acids. CDR3: CASSLENQGEFF. CDR3 bases: TGTGCCAGCAGTTTAGAGAATCAGGGGGAGTTCTTC.

This clonotype was seen repeatedly, ten times or more. The chain carries TRBV28 and TRBJ2-7, with D maybe TRBD1 (6 bases). The length of the CDR3 is 11 residues. CDR1 MDHEN and CDR2 SYDVKM come from the germline V gene. V gave up 5 bases and J gave up 4 bases, with 6 bases separating them. The CDR3 nucleotides read TGTGCCAGCAGTGGACAGTACGAGCAGTACTTC. This encodes CASSGQYEQYF. The entire variable domain, with the rest obtained from reference TRBV28 and TRBJ2-7, is as follows: DVKVTQSSRYLVKRTGEKVFLECVQDMDHENMFWYRQDPGLGLRLIYFSYDVKMKEKGDIPEGYSVSREKKERFSLILESASTNQTSMYLCASSGQYEQYFGPGTRLTVT.

This clonotype occurred many times. V gene TRBV7-2 combines with J gene TRBJ1-1, with D unclear. This CDR3 has 15 amino acids. Germline CDR1 is SGHTA and CDR2 is FQGNSA. V was shortened by 1 base and J by 1 base, with 10 bases between the two germline ends. Here the CDR3 reads CASSLGRIRNTEAFF. The CDR3 DNA reads TGTGCCAGCAGCTTAGGCCGGATAAGGAACACTGAAGCTTTCTTT.

This clonotype came up many times. This sequence joins TRBV20-1 and TRBJ2-1; 8 bases are a match to TRBD2. CDR3 size: 17 residues. Germline values: CDR1 DFQATT, CDR2 SNEGSKA (reference sequence). J gave up 4 bases and V 6 bases, and 17 bases lay outside the gene matches. The CDR3 region is CSADGKAGENPYNEQFF. DNA of the CDR3: TGCAGTGCGGATGGTAAAGCGGGAGAGAACCCTTACAATGAGCAGTTCTTC.

This clonotype was observed at least ten times. V gene TRBV2 combines with J gene TRBJ2-3; 11 nucleotides align to TRBD2. J gave up 5 bases and V 6 bases, and 10 bases lay outside the gene matches. CDR1 SNHLY and CDR2 FYNNEI come from the germline V gene. The CDR3 runs to 16 residues. CDR3 sequence: CASSSDSGGAGDTQYF. The CDR3 nucleotides read TGTGCCAGCAGCTCGGATAGCGGGGGGGCCGGAGATACGCAGTATTTT.

This clonotype is termed medium-sized (0.01 to 0.1%). The rearrangement joins TRBV6-5 to TRBJ2-7; 10 bases align to TRBD2. Germline trimming cut 6 bases from V and 9 bases from J; bases unmatched to any gene: 14. Germline CDR1 MNHEY, CDR2 SVGAGI. This CDR3 region has 15 residues. The CDR3 coding sequence is TGTGCCAGCAGCCCCAAGGGGGGACTAGCGACCTGGCAGTACTTC. Protein sequence: CASSPKGGLATWQYF.

This clonotype showed up many times. The chain is built from TRBV4-2 and TRBJ2-3; TRBD2 aligns across 8 bases. CDR1 is LGHNA, CDR2 YNFKEQ, per germline. The CDR3 consists of 16 residues. The trim removed 5 bases at V and 2 bases at J, leaving 9 bases unmatched. The CDR3 sequence: CASSSNSGDPTDTQYF. The CDR3 nucleotides are TGTGCCAGCAGCTCCAATAGCGGGGACCCCACAGATACGCAGTATTTT.

The chain employs TRBV28 and TRBJ2-7, with D possibly TRBD2 on 6 matching bases. Per germline, CDR1 MDHEN and CDR2 SYDVKM. Trimming pared 5 bases from V and 6 bases from J, leaving 17 bases between. This CDR3 region has 14 residues. CDR3 sequence: CASSAWGERREQYF. The CDR3 DNA follows: TGTGCCAGCAGTGCCTGGGGGGAGAGGCGCGAGCAGTACTTC. The whole variable domain, remainder taken from reference TRBV28 and TRBJ2-7, is DVKVTQSSRYLVKRTGEKVFLECVQDMDHENMFWYRQDPGLGLRLIYFSYDVKMKEKGDIPEGYSVSREKKERFSLILESASTNQTSMYLCASSAWGERREQYFGPGTRLTVT.

The genes are TRBV5-1 and TRBJ2-1; perhaps TRBD2 as D (6 bases). CDR3 length equals 15 residues. The germline V gene has CDR1 SGHRS and CDR2 YFSETQ. The V and J ends lost 5 bases and 5 bases respectively, with 17 bases between them. CDR3 in DNA: TGCGCCAGCAGTGAGGGACTCGCGGGGAACAATGAGCAGTTCTTC. The encoded protein is CASSEGLAGNNEQFF.

In its sample, this clonotype was seen many times. This chain connects TRBV6-5 to TRBJ1-5; possibly TRBD1 for D (6 bases). This CDR3 has 16 amino acids. Trimming pared 7 bases from V and 4 bases from J, leaving 20 bases between. In germline, CDR1 is MNHEY, CDR2 SVGAGI. The CDR3 nucleotides are TGTGCCAGCAACCCCGTGCAGGACAGCCGAAATCAGCCCCAGCATTTT. Its translation: CASNPVQDSRNQPQHF.

This clonotype was observed a few times. The genes are TRBV7-2 and TRBJ1-1; tentatively, D is TRBD1 (5 bases). Germline V gives CDR1 SGHTA, CDR2 FQGNSA. The CDR3 is 15 residues long. V lost 6 bases, J lost 2 bases, and 16 bases lay in between. The CDR3 region has the DNA TGTGCCAGCAGTTCGGTTGGGGGTGGAAACACTGAAGCTTTCTTT. Its translation is CASSSVGGGNTEAFF.

This clonotype was counted many times. The chain has TRBV5-4 and TRBJ2-3, with 12 positions matching TRBD1. The CDR3 extends over 15 amino acids. V shed 2 bases and J 9 bases; nucleotides not matched to a gene: 7. Per the germline V gene, CDR1 is SGHNT and CDR2 is YYREEE (reference sequence). Here the CDR3 DNA reads TGTGCCAGCAGCTTCGAGGGGACAGGGGGCAGAACGCAGTATTTT. It translates to CASSFEGTGGRTQYF.

This clonotype occurred many times. The V gene is TRBV28, the J gene TRBJ2-1; possible D gene TRBD1, 5 bases. The CDR3 has 14 residues. Germline CDR1 reads MDHEN; CDR2 reads SYDVKM. With 4 bases removed from V and 2 bases from J, the gap between germline ends came to 9 bases. CDR3 nucleotide sequence: TGTGCCAGCAGTTGGGGCCAAGCCTACAATGAGCAGTTCTTC. Residues: CASSWGQAYNEQFF.